These 32 T cell receptor beta chains were sequenced from one sample in a study of blood T cells in healthy people across ages (dated by TCRdb to between 2015 and 2016). The library was built by means of 5' RACE. Sequencer: Illumina HiSeq 2500. The second PCR ran for roughly 7 to 11 cycles and used a J-beta primer mix along with a sample-barcoded 5' primer. TCRdb took the public reads, trimmed them with fastp at Q25, ran MiXCR for clone calling and kept in-frame beta chains. All rows with the same CDR3 protein become a single entry with the most common DNA and genes. In all, the sample holds about 1.4 million distinct CDR3 sequences, and roughly 64% of those were seen once. Over 6.5% of the sample goes to the ten largest clones. The specimen sequenced was blood. The receptor set was obtained from a man aged 18 to 35 in good health.

The chain joins TRBV27 to TRBJ2-4; tentative D call: TRBD1 (6 bases). The DNA matches TRBJ2-7 better at its end, which makes the J call doubtful. The germline V gene has CDR1 MNHEY and CDR2 SMNVEV (reference sequence). CDR3 length: 15 amino acids. CDR3 sequence (DNA): TGTGCCAGCAGTTTATCCCAGGGGCCTCTATACGAGCAGTACTTC. Protein: CASSLSQGPLYEQYF.

This clonotype is a singleton in its sample. The chain recombines TRBV9 with TRBJ1-1, with TRBD1 matching over 9 bases. This CDR3 is 13 amino acids long. V was clipped by 3 bases and J by 10 bases; unmatched bases: 7. Germline V CDR1 and CDR2: SGDLS, YYNGEE. In nucleotides, the CDR3 is TGTGCCAGCAGCGCCGGACAGGGGTTTGGAGCTTTCTTT. This codes for CASSAGQGFGAFF.

V and J are TRBV6-5 and TRBJ2-5; TRBD1 matches 7 bases. The V and J ends lost 5 bases and 11 bases, in that order; junction bases with no gene match: 14. In germline, CDR1 is MNHEY, CDR2 SVGAGI. The CDR3 extends over 14 amino acids. CDR3 DNA sequence: TGTGCCAGCAGTCCAAGGACAGGAGGAAATGAGCAGTACTTC. Translating gives CASSPRTGGNEQYF.

The chain employs TRBV5-8 and TRBJ2-5; 12 bases are shared with TRBD1. The J call may be incorrect, as the DNA end agrees better with TRBJ2-4. Germline V gene sequence: CDR1 SGHTS, CDR2 YDEGEE. CDR3 length: 16 residues. CDR3 amino acids: CASSTGQGAIGNIQYF. The DNA of the CDR3 is TGTGCCAGCAGCACGGGACAGGGGGCGATTGGTAACATTCAGTACTTC.

With respect to this clonotype: At one end the junction does not follow the germline gene, possibly because of a read error. The V gene is TRBV7-9, the J gene TRBJ1-2; D unresolved. In germline, CDR1 is SEHNR, CDR2 FQNEAQ (reference sequence). This CDR3 is 12 amino acids long. The CDR3 spells CAGSPQRVGYTF. The DNA for the CDR3 is TGTGCCGGCAGCCCCCAACGGGTTGGCTACACCTTC.

In this sample, this clonotype turned up once. The junction and the germline gene differ at one end; a read error may be behind it. The chain links TRBV6-5 to TRBJ1-2; D is uncertain. CDR1 is MNHEY and CDR2 is SVGAGI in the germline V gene. The CDR3 loop spans 14 amino acids. The CDR3 spells CASSYSGANYDYTF. CDR3 sequence (DNA): TGTGCCAGCAGTTACTCGGGAGCTAACTATGACTACACCTTC.

This chain joins TRBV15 and TRBJ2-1; possibly TRBD2 for D (5 bases). This CDR3 has 18 residues. V shed 0 bases and J shed 0 bases, with 15 bases lying between them. Germline V gene data show CDR1 as LNHNV and CDR2 as YYDKDF (reference sequence). This CDR3 is CATSRDGESSHSYNEQFF. CDR3 coding DNA: TGTGCCACCAGCAGAGATGGGGAGTCCTCCCACTCCTACAATGAGCAGTTCTTC.

The rearrangement uses TRBV10-3 and TRBJ2-1, with D maybe TRBD2 (5 bases). Per germline, CDR1 ENHRY and CDR2 SYGVKD. Trimming took off 7 bases at V and 6 bases at J, with 19 bases between the two ends. CDR3 length: 15 residues. CDR3 sequence reads: CAITPRGSGRNEQFF. The CDR3, as DNA: TGTGCCATCACCCCTCGAGGGTCAGGACGCAATGAGCAGTTCTTC.

In this sample, this clonotype turned up once. The chain recombines TRBV2 with TRBJ2-5; D remains unclear. Trimming left V 7 bases short and J 3 bases short, with 15 bases between. The CDR3 runs to 14 residues. Per the germline V gene, CDR1 is SNHLY and CDR2 is FYNNEI. The CDR3 nucleotides are TGTGCCAGCATTGGTAGGGTGTGGGAAGAGACCCAGTACTTC. It is translated as CASIGRVWEETQYF. Full variable domain (missing parts from reference TRBV2 and TRBJ2-5): EPEVTQTPSHQVTQMGQEVILRCVPISNHLYFYWYRQILGQKVEFLVSFYNNEISEKSEIFDDQFSVERPDGSNFTLKIRSTKLEDSAMYFCASIGRVWEETQYFGPGTRLLVL.

V gene TRBV4-1 combines with J gene TRBJ2-2; D gene ambiguous. The CDR3 has 14 amino acids. CDR1 is MGHRA and CDR2 is YSYEKL in the germline V gene. The V gene lost 1 base and the J gene lost 7 bases, with 10 bases spanning the gap. The CDR3 DNA is TGCGCCAGCAGCCAAGTATGGCAGCTCGGGGAGCTGTTTTTT. Translation: CASSQVWQLGELFF.

V and J are TRBV20-1 and TRBJ2-7; 11 bases are shared with TRBD2. The CDR3 sequence is 14 residues long. CDR1 is DFQATT, CDR2 SNEGSKA, per germline (reference sequence). Trimming removed 6 bases from V and 7 bases from J; junction bases left unmatched: 11. This chain's CDR3 is CSAPTSGTSNEQYF. CDR3 nucleotides: TGCAGTGCGCCGACTAGCGGGACTAGCAATGAGCAGTACTTC.

V usage is TRBV12-3 or TRBV12-4 and J usage is TRBJ2-3, with 12 bases lining up with TRBD1. The trim removed 6 bases at V and 10 bases at J, leaving 5 bases unmatched. This CDR3 spans 13 amino acids. CDR3 sequence (DNA): TGTGCCAGCAGACCGGGACAGGGGGCGGCGCAGTATTTT. Translation gives CASRPGQGAAQYF.

The DNA for the CDR3 is TGTGCCAGCAGTTTATCCCTACCAGCTGGGGCCAACGTCCTGACTTTC. Its protein product is CASSLSLPAGANVLTF. The chain recombines TRBV27 with TRBJ2-6; D not certain. The V gene's germline CDR1 is MNHEY and CDR2 SMNVEV (reference sequence). This CDR3 spans 16 amino acids. The V end was cut by 0 bases, the J end by 2 bases, with 8 bases between.

The CDR3 DNA follows: TGTGCCAGCAGTACTGTAGGGGGGGCTGAGCAGTTCTTC. Encoded protein: CASSTVGGAEQFF. The rearrangement links TRBV27 to TRBJ2-1; possible D gene TRBD2, 7 bases. Looked up from germline, CDR1 is MNHEY and CDR2 is SMNVEV (reference sequence). The length of the CDR3 is 13 residues. V was trimmed by 5 bases and J by 9 bases, leaving 14 bases between them.

The chain carries TRBV20-1 and TRBJ2-3; D is perhaps TRBD2 (5 bases). V was cut by 3 bases and J by 6 bases, with 13 bases left in between. The CDR3 covers 13 residues. Germline loops: CDR1 DFQATT, CDR2 SNEGSKA (reference sequence). The CDR3 reads CSASQLAADTQYF. The CDR3 DNA sequence: TGCAGTGCTAGTCAGCTAGCAGCCGATACGCAGTATTTT.

The chain recombines TRBV29-1 with TRBJ2-2; D unclear. The V gene's germline CDR1 is SQVTM and CDR2 ANQGSEA. This CDR3 comprises 11 residues. Trimming took 5 bases from V and 7 from J, leaving 8 bases between them. The CDR3 protein is CSVIISGELFF. In nucleotides, the CDR3 is TGCAGCGTTATTATTAGCGGGGAGCTGTTTTTT.

Points on this clonotype: One end of the junction fails to match germline, which may point to a read error. The chain links TRBV5-1 to TRBJ2-7, with 9 bases fitting TRBD1. CDR1 is SGHRS and CDR2 is YFSETQ in the germline V gene. This CDR3 region has 15 residues. The CDR3 DNA reads TGCGCCAGCAGCTTTACGACAGGGGGTACCTACGAGCGGTACTTC. Translation gives CASSFTTGGTYERYF.

This chain joins TRBV20-1 and TRBJ2-1; D remains unclear. This CDR3 spans 11 amino acids. Trimming removed 0 bases at V and 10 bases at J, with 7 bases between. Germline V gene sequence: CDR1 DFQATT, CDR2 SNEGSKA (reference sequence). This CDR3 is CSAREGSEQFF. CDR3 nucleotide sequence: TGCAGTGCTAGAGAGGGTAGCGAGCAGTTCTTC.

V and J are TRBV4-1 and TRBJ1-1; 9 nucleotides match TRBD1. V lost 8 bases and J lost 0; bases outside the gene matches: 10. Germline V lookup: CDR1 MGHRA, CDR2 YSYEKL. This CDR3 spans 16 amino acids. The CDR3 sequence: CASAPGQGTMNTEAFF. The CDR3 DNA reads TGCGCCAGCGCACCGGGACAGGGCACTATGAACACTGAAGCTTTCTTT.

This clonotype was recorded a few times. This chain uses TRBV7-9 with TRBJ1-4; D gene uncertain. Germline V lookup: CDR1 SEHNR, CDR2 FQNEAQ (reference sequence). CDR3 length equals 13 residues. Trimming removed 3 bases from V and 6 bases from J, with 8 bases in between. CDR3 region: CASSLWPYEKLFF. The CDR3, as DNA: TGTGCCAGCAGCTTGTGGCCCTATGAAAAACTGTTTTTT.

The gene calls are TRBV5-6 and TRBJ1-2; D call uncertain. Germline V gene sequence: CDR1 SGHDT, CDR2 YYEEEE. The V gene lost 0 bases and the J gene lost 7 bases, with 13 bases spanning the gap. The CDR3 spans 14 residues. CDR3 residues: CASSLGQSLFGYTF. CDR3 in DNA: TGTGCCAGCAGCTTGGGGCAGAGCCTATTTGGCTACACCTTC.

The chain is built from TRBV4-1 and TRBJ2-1; 8 positions match TRBD2. CDR1 is MGHRA, CDR2 YSYEKL, per germline. This CDR3 is built from 16 residues. Trimming removed 3 bases from V and 3 bases from J; junction bases left unmatched: 7. The CDR3 region has the DNA TGCGCCAGCAGCCAGTATGGGACTAGGGACTACAATGAGCAGTTCTTC. Encoded protein: CASSQYGTRDYNEQFF.

This clonotype was seen more than once but under ten times. The gene calls are TRBV20-1 and TRBJ2-7, with 9 bases lining up with TRBD2. After removal of 6 bases from V and 6 bases from J, the junction contained 12 bases not matched to a gene. The CDR3 has 14 amino acids. Germline V gene lookup returns CDR1 DFQATT and CDR2 SNEGSKA (reference sequence). The CDR3 DNA reads as TGCAGTGCACACAACCTAGCGGGATCAGCCGAGCAGTACTTC. It specifies CSAHNLAGSAEQYF.

V and J are TRBV9 and TRBJ1-5; D is possibly TRBD1 (5 bases). The V end lost 3 bases, the J end lost 7 bases, and 14 bases lay between the germline ends. CDR1 and CDR2 (germline): SGDLS, YYNGEE. The CDR3 consists of 14 residues. The CDR3 DNA sequence: TGTGCCAGCAGCGGAGGCCGGGGGTACCAGCCCCAGCATTTT. It specifies CASSGGRGYQPQHF.

The chain couples TRBV7-2 to TRBJ1-4, with no clear D. The germline V and J ends were trimmed by 5 bases and 1 base, with 11 bases remaining between them. CDR3 length: 15 amino acids. Germline values: CDR1 SGHTA, CDR2 FQGNSA. As DNA, the CDR3 is TGTGCCAGCAGCCCTGGCCAAGGAACTAATGAAAAACTGTTTTTT. Translation: CASSPGQGTNEKLFF.

In regard to this clonotype: The junction and the germline gene differ at one end; a read error may be behind it. This chain joins TRBV6-1 and TRBJ1-5, with D uncertain. The CDR3 has 14 amino acids. The germline CDR1 and CDR2 sequences are MNHNS and SASEGT. The CDR3 DNA is TGTGCCAGCAGGGATCCGCTTAACAATCAGCCCCGGCATTTT. Its protein product is CASRDPLNNQPRHF.

The chain employs TRBV20-1 and TRBJ1-1; tentative D call: TRBD1 (5 bases). This CDR3 spans 15 amino acids. Germline V CDR1 and CDR2: DFQATT, SNEGSKA (reference sequence). Trimming pared 0 bases from V and 1 base from J, leaving 12 bases between. As DNA, the CDR3 is TGCAGTGCTAGAGATCCTCTAGGGGCGAACACTGAAGCTTTCTTT. Protein sequence: CSARDPLGANTEAFF.

The chain couples TRBV6-1 to TRBJ2-7; no definite D call. V lost 9 bases and J lost 4, with 22 bases in between. CDR3 length: 15 residues. Germline V gene sequence: CDR1 MNHNS, CDR2 SASEGT. The CDR3 is CARFRRGRRKYEQYF. CDR3 DNA sequence: TGTGCCAGATTTCGACGCGGCCGAAGAAAATACGAGCAGTACTTC.

This clonotype was seen more than once but under ten times. V gene TRBV20-1 combines with J gene TRBJ2-7; D remains ambiguous. V shed 6 bases and J shed 0 bases, with 12 bases lying between them. CDR3 size: 13 residues. CDR1 is DFQATT, CDR2 SNEGSKA, per germline (reference sequence). The CDR3 loop is CSASKANSYEQYF. Here the CDR3 DNA reads TGCAGTGCCAGTAAGGCAAACTCCTACGAGCAGTACTTC.

The table lists this clonotype with a few counts. The J gene is TRBJ2-7, the V gene TRBV15; TRBD2 matches at 7 bases. The CDR3 runs 14 residues. In germline, CDR1 is LNHNV, CDR2 YYDKDF (reference sequence). V dropped 5 bases and J dropped 3; count of bases not matched to a gene: 7. CDR3 residues: CATSQLRGSYEQYF. The CDR3, as DNA: TGTGCCACCAGCCAGCTGCGGGGGAGCTACGAGCAGTACTTC.

A note on this clonotype: Sequence at one end of the junction differs from germline and may be a read error. The chain recombines TRBV6-2 or TRBV6-3 with TRBJ1-6, with D unclear. Germline lookup yields CDR1 MNHEY and CDR2 SVGEGT. The CDR3 totals 17 residues. The DNA for the CDR3 is TGTGCCAGCCGGTGGACGCGGACCTTCTCCCATAATTCACCCCTCCACTTT. This sequence encodes CASRWTRTFSHNSPLHF.

The gene calls are TRBV6-2 or TRBV6-3 and TRBJ2-1; D unresolved. The CDR3 contains 12 residues. Germline-derived CDR1 and CDR2 are MNHEY and SVGEGT. Trimming cost V 4 bases and J 9 bases, with 10 bases left between them. This chain's CDR3 is CASSFGLTEQFF. The CDR3 DNA follows: TGTGCCAGCAGTTTTGGATTAACTGAGCAGTTCTTC.